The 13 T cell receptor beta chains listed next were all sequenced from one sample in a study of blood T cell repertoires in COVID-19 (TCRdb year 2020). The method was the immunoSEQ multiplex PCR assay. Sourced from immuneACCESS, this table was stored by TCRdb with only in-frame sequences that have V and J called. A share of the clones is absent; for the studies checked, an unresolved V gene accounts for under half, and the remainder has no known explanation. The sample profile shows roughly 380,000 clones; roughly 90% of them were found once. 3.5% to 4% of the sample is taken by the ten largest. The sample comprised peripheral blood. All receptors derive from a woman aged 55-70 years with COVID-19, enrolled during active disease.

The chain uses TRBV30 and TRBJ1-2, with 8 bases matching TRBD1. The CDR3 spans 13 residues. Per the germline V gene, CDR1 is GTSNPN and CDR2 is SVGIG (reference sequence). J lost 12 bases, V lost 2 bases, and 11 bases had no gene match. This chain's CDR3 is CAWSSGQGRLHTF. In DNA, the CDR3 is TGTGCCTGGAGTAGCGGACAGGGAAGATTACACACCTTC.

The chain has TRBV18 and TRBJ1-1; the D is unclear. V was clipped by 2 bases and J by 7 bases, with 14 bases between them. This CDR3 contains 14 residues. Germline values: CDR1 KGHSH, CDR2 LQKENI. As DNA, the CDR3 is TGTGCCAGCTCACCATATAGAAAGTCCGATGAAGCTTTCTTT. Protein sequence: CASSPYRKSDEAFF.

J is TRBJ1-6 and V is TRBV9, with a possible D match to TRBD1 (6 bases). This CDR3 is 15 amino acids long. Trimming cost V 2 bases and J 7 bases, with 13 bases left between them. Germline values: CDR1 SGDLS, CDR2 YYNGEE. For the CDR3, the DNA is TGTGCCAGCAGCGTGGACAGCCGACCAAATTCACCCCTCCACTTT. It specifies CASSVDSRPNSPLHF.

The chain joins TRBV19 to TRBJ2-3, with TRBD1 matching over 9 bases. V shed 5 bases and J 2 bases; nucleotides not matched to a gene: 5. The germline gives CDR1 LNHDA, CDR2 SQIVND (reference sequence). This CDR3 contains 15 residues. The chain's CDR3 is CASSAGQGHTDTQYF. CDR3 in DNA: TGTGCCAGTAGTGCGGGACAGGGCCACACAGATACGCAGTATTTT.

The CDR3 DNA follows: TGTGCCAGTACCTACGGCTATGGCTACACCTTC. This gives the protein CASTYGYGYTF. This chain uses TRBV19 with TRBJ1-2; D call uncertain. The CDR3 has 11 residues. Between the trimmed V and J ends, which lost 7 bases and 4 bases, there was a span of 7 bases. Germline V gene data show CDR1 as LNHDA and CDR2 as SQIVND (reference sequence).

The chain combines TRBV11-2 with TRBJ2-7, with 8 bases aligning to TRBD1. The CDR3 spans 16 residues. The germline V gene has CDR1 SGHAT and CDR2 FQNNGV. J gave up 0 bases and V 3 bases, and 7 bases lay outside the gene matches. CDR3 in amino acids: CASSFSDRVASYEQYF. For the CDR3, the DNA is TGTGCCAGCAGCTTCTCGGACAGGGTCGCCTCCTACGAGCAGTACTTC.

The CDR3 DNA sequence: TGTGCCAGCAGCTTAGAACTAGCGGGGGGGTATGCGCAGTATTTT. This gives the protein CASSLELAGGYAQYF. V usage is TRBV7-8 and J usage is TRBJ2-3, with 13 nucleotides matching TRBD2. The germline gives CDR1 SGHVS, CDR2 FQNEAQ. The CDR3 contains 15 residues. The junction had 5 bases not matched to a gene; V was cut back by 1 base and J by 10 bases. The whole variable domain, filled in from reference TRBV7-8 and TRBJ2-3, reads GAGVSQSPRYKVAKRGQDVALRCDPISGHVSLFWYQQALGQGPEFLTYFQNEAQLDKSGLPSDRFFAERPEGSVSTLKIQRTQQEDSAVYLCASSLELAGGYAQYFGPGTRLTVL.

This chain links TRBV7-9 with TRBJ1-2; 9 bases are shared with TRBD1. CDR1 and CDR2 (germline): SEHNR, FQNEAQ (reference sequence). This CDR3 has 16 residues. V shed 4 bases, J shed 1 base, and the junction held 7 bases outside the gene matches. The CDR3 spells CASSSTGQGLNYGYTF. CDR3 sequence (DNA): TGTGCCAGCAGCTCGACGGGACAGGGCCTTAACTATGGCTACACCTTC. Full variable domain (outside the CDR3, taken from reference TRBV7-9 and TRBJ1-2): DTGVSQNPRHKITKRGQNVTFRCDPISEHNRLYWYRQTLGQGPEFLTYFQNEAQLEKSRLLSDRFSAERPKGSFSTLEIQRTEQGDSAMYLCASSSTGQGLNYGYTFGSGTRLTVV.

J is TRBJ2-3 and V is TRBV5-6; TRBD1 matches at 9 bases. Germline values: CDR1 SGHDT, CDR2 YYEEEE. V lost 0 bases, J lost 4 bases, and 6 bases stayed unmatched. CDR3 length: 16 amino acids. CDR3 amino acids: CASSLAGTGNADTQYF. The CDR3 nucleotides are TGTGCCAGCAGCTTGGCCGGGACAGGGAACGCAGATACGCAGTATTTT.

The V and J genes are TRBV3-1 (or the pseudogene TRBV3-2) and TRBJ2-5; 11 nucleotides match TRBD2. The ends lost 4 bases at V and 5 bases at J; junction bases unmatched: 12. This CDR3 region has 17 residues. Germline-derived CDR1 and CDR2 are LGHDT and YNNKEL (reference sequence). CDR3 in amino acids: CASSPELLAGGGETQYF. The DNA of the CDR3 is TGTGCCAGCAGCCCAGAACTCCTAGCGGGGGGAGGGGAGACCCAGTACTTC.

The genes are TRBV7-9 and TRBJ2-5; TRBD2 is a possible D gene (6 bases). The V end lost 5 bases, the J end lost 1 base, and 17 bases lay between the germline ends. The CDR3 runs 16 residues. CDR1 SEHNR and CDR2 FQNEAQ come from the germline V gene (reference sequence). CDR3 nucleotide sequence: TGTGCCAGCAGCCCATTGCGGGTACTAGCCCAAGAGACCCAGTACTTC. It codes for CASSPLRVLAQETQYF.

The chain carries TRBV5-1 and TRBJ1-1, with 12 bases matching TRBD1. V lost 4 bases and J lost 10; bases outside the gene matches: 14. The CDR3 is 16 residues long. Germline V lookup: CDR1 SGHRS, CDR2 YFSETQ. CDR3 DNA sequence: TGCGCCAGCAGCGCTACACCGGGACAGGGGGCGGGTGGAGCTTTCTTT. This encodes CASSATPGQGAGGAFF.

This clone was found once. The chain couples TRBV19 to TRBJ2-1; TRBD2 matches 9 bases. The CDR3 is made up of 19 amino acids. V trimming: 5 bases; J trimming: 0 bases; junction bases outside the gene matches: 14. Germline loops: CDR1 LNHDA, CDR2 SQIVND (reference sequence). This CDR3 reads CASSSSPGLAPSSYNEQFF. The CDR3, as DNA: TGTGCCAGTAGTTCCAGTCCTGGACTAGCGCCCAGCTCCTACAATGAGCAGTTCTTC.